The entry below describes one T cell receptor (beta chain). These data originate in a study of blood T cell repertoires in COVID-19. Study information: COVID-19 samples, acute and convalescent, were from the United States, Italy and Spain. Nucleic acid was either cDNA or gDNA, and it came from T cells, B-cell-depleted T cells, or PBMCs.

Authors' analysis steps: The assay estimated nucleated cells by amplifying reference gene primers. Data came from immunoSEQ multiplex PCR; TCRdb stores just in-frame clones and leaves some out. That table supplies the V and J calls and clone size; D and trimming were determined from the DNA. The profile shows around 40,000 clones, around 90% of them singletons. The CDR3 contains 14 residues. The germline gives CDR1 LGHNA, CDR2 YSLEER. The junction had 3 bases not matched to a gene; V was cut back by 4 bases and J by 5 bases. The sequenced material came from peripheral blood. The V call is TRBV4-3, the J call TRBJ2-7; the match to TRBD1 covers 12 bases. The origin of this receptor is a man aged 45-65 years with active COVID-19. The CDR3 region is CASSPGQGAHEQYF. The CDR3 DNA follows: TGCGCCAGCAGCCCGGGACAGGGGGCCCACGAGCAGTACTTC.